These T cell receptor beta chains were read from a single sample in a study of OX40 agonist ivuxolimab in advanced cancers. Method: immunoSEQ multiplex PCR; TCRdb's copy keeps in-frame clones and lacks some. The sample yields 40,000 to 55,000 clones, around nine tenths seen once. The input for sequencing was CD4+ or CD8+ T cells sorted from blood, taken in a trial of the OX40 agonist ivuxolimab. Every receptor here comes from an adult with an advanced solid tumor such as melanoma, head and neck, liver or kidney cancer. Both conserved end residues are part of each CDR3. The D gene is left open where the match is weak. Only part of the rows carry a size: once, few, many, or a class if the clone is expanded.

CDR3: CASSFSRNEQFF
DNA: TGCGCCAGCAGCTTCTCTCGCAATGAGCAGTTCTTC
size: NA
V: TRBV5-1
J: TRBJ2-1
D: NA

CDR3: CASRPTGGLGQPQHF
DNA: TGTGCCAGTAGGCCGACAGGGGGCCTGGGTCAGCCCCAGCATTTT
size: NA
V: TRBV19
J: TRBJ1-5
D: TRBD1

CDR3: CASSLTNSYEQYF
DNA: TGTGCCAGCAGCTTAACAAATTCCTACGAGCAGTACTTC
size: NA
V: TRBV11-2
J: TRBJ2-7
D: NA

CDR3: CASTARGEETQYF
DNA: TGTGCCAGCACCGCGAGGGGCGAAGAGACCCAGTACTTC
size: NA
V: TRBV5-6
J: TRBJ2-5
D: NA

CDR3: CASSLGLNTGELFF
DNA: TGTGCCAGCAGCTTGGGACTGAACACCGGGGAGCTGTTTTTT
size: NA
V: TRBV11-2
J: TRBJ2-2
D: NA

CDR3: CASSFSGTGYGYTF
DNA: TGTGCCAGCAGTTTCTCCGGGACAGGTTATGGCTACACCTTC
size: NA
V: TRBV6-5
J: TRBJ1-2
D: TRBD1

CDR3: CASSQSSYNSPLHF
DNA: TGTGCCAGCAGTCAGAGCTCCTATAATTCACCCCTCCACTTT
size: once
V: TRBV27
J: TRBJ1-6
D: NA

CDR3: CASSPRGTGEKLFF
DNA: TGTGCCAGCTCACCACGGGGGACAGGTGAAAAACTGTTTTTT
size: once
V: TRBV18
J: TRBJ1-4
D: TRBD1

CDR3: CASSQDGQTRSEQFF
DNA: TGCGCCAGCAGCCAAGATGGTCAGACTCGCAGTGAGCAGTTCTTC
size: NA
V: TRBV4-1
J: TRBJ2-1
D: NA

CDR3: CASAWGAGVGELFF
DNA: TGTGCCAGCGCCTGGGGGGCTGGGGTTGGGGAGCTGTTTTTT
size: NA
V: TRBV27
J: TRBJ2-2
D: NA

CDR3: CASSLGTGSPSSYEQYF
DNA: TGCGCCAGCAGCTTGGGGACAGGGTCCCCTTCCTCCTACGAGCAGTACTTC
size: NA
V: TRBV5-1
J: TRBJ2-7
D: TRBD1

CDR3: CASNLGQGFSGEQYF
DNA: TGTGCCAGCAATCTGGGACAGGGGTTCTCGGGTGAGCAGTACTTC
size: few
V: TRBV6-1
J: TRBJ2-7
D: TRBD1

CDR3: CASSLAGTGGREPQHF
DNA: TGTGCCAGCAGCTTAGCCGGGACAGGGGGCAGGGAGCCCCAGCATTTT
size: NA
V: TRBV7-8
J: TRBJ1-5
D: TRBD1

CDR3: CASSPGQGAPSYNEQFF
DNA: TGCGCCAGCAGCCCGGGACAGGGGGCGCCTTCCTACAATGAGCAGTTCTTC
size: NA
V: TRBV5-1
J: TRBJ2-1
D: TRBD1

CDR3: CASSLGGTTHNEQFF
DNA: TGCGCCAGCAGCTTGGGCGGGACCACACACAATGAGCAGTTCTTC
size: NA
V: TRBV5-1
J: TRBJ2-1
D: NA

CDR3: CASSQAPGPYYGYTF
DNA: TGCGCCAGCAGCCAGGCCCCGGGACCCTACTATGGCTACACCTTC
size: NA
V: TRBV7-3
J: TRBJ1-2
D: NA